The 3 T cell receptor beta chains reported below all come from one sample, sequenced in a study of early T cells in non-severe SARS-CoV-2 infection. Via MiXCR, TCRdb re-called the 5' RACE reads, giving one row per CDR3 protein. The sample lists tens of thousands of distinct CDR3 sequences, approximately 5% seen once, with about a fifth in the top ten. The sample consisted of whole blood. These receptors were obtained from an adult who was a healthcare worker with PCR-confirmed SARS-CoV-2 infection or an uninfected control (not recorded which).

In its sample, this clonotype was seen many times. This chain links TRBV7-9 with TRBJ1-1; no definite D call. This CDR3 has 14 amino acids. Trimming cost V 4 bases and J 5 bases, with 14 bases left between them. Germline CDR1 SEHNR, CDR2 FQNEAQ (reference sequence). CDR3 sequence: CASSSTTGHTEAFF. CDR3 nucleotide sequence: TGTGCCAGCAGCTCGACCACTGGCCATACTGAAGCTTTCTTT.

Ten or more counts support this clonotype. The V and J genes are TRBV24-1 and TRBJ2-1, with TRBD1 matching 8 bases. The junction had 3 bases not matched to a gene; V was cut back by 1 base and J by 5 bases. CDR3 length: 15 amino acids. CDR1 is KGHDR, CDR2 SFDVKD, per germline. The CDR3, as DNA: TGTGCCACCAGTGATTTTGAGACAGGGGACAATGAGCAGTTCTTC. Translating gives CATSDFETGDNEQFF.

In this sample, this clonotype turned up a few times. The chain links TRBV19 to TRBJ2-5, with TRBD1 matching 8 bases. Losses at the gene ends were 7 bases for V and 4 bases for J; bases not matched to a gene: 5. Germline lookup yields CDR1 LNHDA and CDR2 SQIVND (reference sequence). The CDR3 contains 13 residues. The CDR3 region is CASTQGAGETQYF. DNA of the CDR3: TGTGCCAGTACGCAGGGGGCGGGAGAGACCCAGTACTTC.